Following are 4 T cell receptor beta chains from one sample sequenced in a study of cytomegalovirus exposure and HLA in healthy donors. The primer mix had 60 Vbeta and 13 Jbeta primers. Clones were sequenced by immunoSEQ multiplex PCR, and TCRdb holds only the in-frame ones, with some missing. The sample comprises 65,000 to 85,000 clones, 10% of which are singletons, and almost 25% rests with the top ten. The sample was PBMCs. Receptors originate from a man aged 55 to 70 in good health and CMV-seropositive.

This sequence joins TRBV28 and TRBJ2-7; TRBD2 matches at 7 bases. The CDR3 is 13 residues long. The junction had 6 bases not matched to a gene; V was cut back by 3 bases and J by 7 bases. Germline-derived CDR1 and CDR2 are MDHEN and SYDVKM. The CDR3 bases are TGTGCCAGCAGTTTGGGACTACCTTTAGAGCAGTACTTC. Translated: CASSLGLPLEQYF. Full variable domain (outside the CDR3, taken from reference TRBV28 and TRBJ2-7): DVKVTQSSRYLVKRTGEKVFLECVQDMDHENMFWYRQDPGLGLRLIYFSYDVKMKEKGDIPEGYSVSREKKERFSLILESASTNQTSMYLCASSLGLPLEQYFGPGTRLTVT.

A few counts support this clone. The genes are TRBV5-6 and TRBJ1-6, with D tentatively TRBD1 (5 bases). V lost 3 bases to trimming and J lost 7 bases, with 11 bases between them. Germline V gives CDR1 SGHDT, CDR2 YYEEEE. The CDR3 spans 14 residues. This chain's CDR3 is CASSSQGMNSPLHF. CDR3 nucleotides: TGTGCCAGCAGCTCGCAGGGAATGAATTCACCCCTCCACTTT.

The V gene is TRBV9, the J gene TRBJ1-4; 7 bases match TRBD1. V shed 4 bases and J 8 bases; nucleotides not matched to a gene: 5. There are 13 residues in the CDR3. The V gene's germline CDR1 is SGDLS and CDR2 YYNGEE. CDR3 region: CASSRDSTEKLFF. CDR3 coding DNA: TGTGCCAGCAGCCGGGACAGCACCGAAAAACTGTTTTTT.

The J gene is TRBJ1-2, the V gene TRBV18, with D unresolved. This CDR3 has 13 residues. The V gene lost 5 bases and the J gene lost 5 bases, with 12 bases spanning the gap. Germline values: CDR1 KGHSH, CDR2 LQKENI. The CDR3 coding sequence is TGTGCCAGCTCATTGGCCCCTAGGTATGGCTACACCTTC. Its protein product is CASSLAPRYGYTF. Filled out from reference TRBV18 and TRBJ1-2, the complete variable domain reads NAGVMQNPRHLVRRRGQEARLRCSPMKGHSHVYWYRQLPEEGLKFMVYLQKENIIDESGMPKERFSAEFPKEGPSILRIQQVVRGDSAAYFCASSLAPRYGYTFGSGTRLTVV.